These 32 T cell receptor beta chains share one sample of origin, sequenced in a study of blood T cells in healthy people across ages. A second PCR, run for about 7 to 11 cycles, used a sample-barcoded 5' primer plus a J-beta primer mix. TCRdb itself ran the 5' RACE reads through MiXCR, one entry per CDR3 protein. The sample records some 1.4 million distinct CDR3 sequences, 42% being singletons. Sequenced sample: blood. These receptors all stem from a woman between 18 and 29 years old in good health.

The genes are TRBV20-1 and TRBJ1-1; D gene unclear. Deletions cut 0 bases from V and 6 bases from J, with 5 bases between. The CDR3 sequence is 11 residues long. CDR1 is DFQATT, CDR2 SNEGSKA, per germline (reference sequence). The CDR3 spells CSAREMAEAFF. For the CDR3, the DNA is TGCAGTGCTAGAGAAATGGCTGAAGCTTTCTTT.

The V gene is TRBV20-1, the J gene TRBJ1-2, with a possible D match to TRBD1 (6 bases). V was clipped by 3 bases and J by 13 bases, with 12 bases between them. The CDR3 runs 10 residues. The germline CDR1 and CDR2 sequences are DFQATT and SNEGSKA (reference sequence). Written as DNA, the CDR3 is TGCAGTGCTAGTGGGGGGCCGGCCACCTTC. It translates to CSASGGPATF.

The rearrangement joins TRBV20-1 to TRBJ1-2, with TRBD1 matching over 7 bases. V lost 3 bases, J lost 7 bases, and 5 bases stayed unmatched. Germline CDR1 is DFQATT and CDR2 is SNEGSKA (reference sequence). CDR3 size: 12 residues. The CDR3 loop is CSARGRGVGYTF. The DNA of the CDR3 is TGCAGTGCTAGGGGCAGGGGGGTTGGCTACACCTTC.

The genes are TRBV12-3 or TRBV12-4 and TRBJ2-7; D unresolved. V was shortened by 2 bases and J by 5 bases, with 13 bases between the two germline ends. The CDR3 totals 14 residues. The CDR3 sequence is CASSLLGVNDEQYF. CDR3 in DNA: TGTGCCAGCAGTTTATTAGGAGTTAATGACGAGCAGTACTTC.

The rearrangement joins TRBV4-1 to TRBJ2-1; 7 nucleotides align to TRBD2. Germline assignment: CDR1 MGHRA and CDR2 YSYEKL. V trimming: 2 bases; J trimming: 10 bases; junction bases outside the gene matches: 2. The CDR3 loop spans 12 amino acids. CDR3 sequence: CASSQLAEEQFF. The CDR3 region has the DNA TGCGCCAGCAGCCAACTAGCGGAAGAGCAGTTCTTC.

This clonotype was counted a few times. The V gene is TRBV4-2, the J gene TRBJ2-1; possible D gene TRBD2, 5 bases. The CDR3 is made up of 14 amino acids. V lost 1 base to trimming and J lost 6 bases, with 10 bases between them. CDR1 is LGHNA and CDR2 is YNFKEQ in the germline V gene. CDR3 in amino acids: CASSQAGIANEQFF. The CDR3 nucleotides read TGTGCCAGCAGCCAAGCGGGAATTGCCAATGAGCAGTTCTTC.

There are many counts of this clonotype. The chain carries TRBV3-1 and TRBJ2-1; D remains ambiguous. CDR3 size: 13 residues. Trimming took off 4 bases at V and 1 base at J, with 5 bases between the two ends. In germline, CDR1 is LGHDT, CDR2 YNNKEL (reference sequence). This CDR3 is CASSPPSYNEQFF. The CDR3 DNA follows: TGTGCCAGCAGCCCCCCTTCCTACAATGAGCAGTTCTTC.

This sequence joins TRBV3-1 and TRBJ2-1; D possibly corresponds to TRBD2 (6 bases). CDR3 length: 12 amino acids. Germline values: CDR1 LGHDT, CDR2 YNNKEL (reference sequence). The germline V and J ends were trimmed by 2 bases and 9 bases, with 8 bases remaining between them. The CDR3 bases are TGTGCCAGCAGCCAAACTAGCCGTGAGCAGTTCTTC. Its translation: CASSQTSREQFF.

V gene TRBV29-1 combines with J gene TRBJ2-3; 7 nucleotides line up with TRBD1. Trimming cost V 2 bases and J 7 bases; bases outside gene matches: 6. The CDR3 is 13 amino acids. The germline CDR1 and CDR2 sequences are SQVTM and ANQGSEA. CDR3 in amino acids: CSVENRGLNTQYF. The CDR3 coding sequence is TGCAGCGTTGAAAACAGGGGTTTGAATACGCAGTATTTT.

The chain recombines TRBV20-1 with TRBJ2-5; unclear D gene. Trimming took off 5 bases at V and 4 bases at J, with 8 bases between the two ends. The CDR3 runs to 11 residues. The germline V gene has CDR1 DFQATT and CDR2 SNEGSKA (reference sequence). CDR3 nucleotides: TGCAGTGCTGGGTACCGAGAGACCCAGTACTTC. Encoded protein: CSAGYRETQYF.

Worth noting for this clonotype: One junction end disagrees with the germline gene, perhaps due to a read error. The chain employs TRBV5-1 and TRBJ2-7, with D possibly being TRBD2 (6 bases). The CDR3 sequence is 15 residues long. Germline CDR1 is SGHRS and CDR2 is YFSETQ. This CDR3 reads CASSPSAAATYEQYF. CDR3 sequence (DNA): TGCGCCAGCAGCCCTAGCGCTGCGGCCACCTACGAACAGTACTTC.

V is TRBV6-1 and J is TRBJ1-1, with TRBD1 matching 9 bases. In germline, CDR1 is MNHNS, CDR2 SASEGT. This CDR3 contains 12 residues. The V gene end was trimmed by 3 bases and the J gene end by 10 bases; junction bases not matched to a gene: 3. The CDR3 reads CASSETTGGAFF. CDR3 DNA sequence: TGTGCCAGCAGTGAGACGACAGGGGGAGCTTTCTTT.

This clonotype was observed a handful of times. This chain connects TRBV6-9 to TRBJ2-2; weak D call: TRBD2 (5 bases). This CDR3 spans 17 amino acids. In germline, CDR1 is MNHGY, CDR2 SVAAGI. V was clipped by 0 bases and J by 0 bases, with 11 bases between them. The CDR3 protein is CASSYSEEFANTGELFF. CDR3 bases: TGTGCCAGCAGTTATTCGGAGGAGTTCGCGAACACCGGGGAGCTGTTTTTT.

This clonotype showed up just a few times. The chain links TRBV2 to TRBJ2-1, with 9 bases fitting TRBD2. This CDR3 region has 16 residues. Germline loops: CDR1 SNHLY, CDR2 FYNNEI. V dropped 7 bases and J dropped 0; count of bases not matched to a gene: 7. The CDR3 DNA reads TGTGCCAGCATCAGATCTAGCGGGGACTCCTACAATGAGCAGTTCTTC. Residues: CASIRSSGDSYNEQFF.

The chain has TRBV4-3 and TRBJ2-1, with D perhaps matching TRBD2 (5 bases). V lost 1 base, J lost 4 bases, and 11 bases lay in between. CDR1 is LGHNA, CDR2 YSLEER, per germline. CDR3 length: 15 amino acids. The CDR3: CASSQGEGTYNEQFF. The CDR3 DNA follows: TGCGCCAGCAGCCAAGGAGAGGGTACTTACAATGAGCAGTTCTTC.

This clonotype has just a few counts. The V call is TRBV3-1, the J call TRBJ1-5; D possibly corresponds to TRBD1 (6 bases). Germline lookup yields CDR1 LGHDT and CDR2 YNNKEL (reference sequence). Deletions cut 4 bases from V and 4 bases from J, with 17 bases between. The CDR3 totals 16 residues. Here the CDR3 DNA reads TGTGCCAGCAGCCCCCGAGTCTCTGGACAGAATCAGCCCCAGCATTTT. Translation gives CASSPRVSGQNQPQHF.

The chain has TRBV25-1 and TRBJ2-1; 15 bases are a match to TRBD2. The CDR3 runs 17 residues. Germline V lookup: CDR1 MGHDK, CDR2 SYGVNS. After removal of 8 bases from V and 8 bases from J, the junction contained 13 bases not matched to a gene. The DNA for the CDR3 is TGTGCCAGCCGGGGACTAGCGGGGGGACGATCATTCCATGAGCAGTTCTTC. It specifies CASRGLAGGRSFHEQFF.

This clonotype showed up just a few times. The CDR3, as DNA: TGCAGCGTTGAGCCGGGACAGGGTTCCGAGCAGTACTTC. This sequence encodes CSVEPGQGSEQYF. The rearrangement links TRBV29-1 to TRBJ2-7; TRBD1 agrees at 9 bases. V dropped 3 bases and J dropped 6; count of bases not matched to a gene: 6. CDR1 and CDR2 from the germline V gene are SQVTM and ANQGSEA. The length of the CDR3 is 13 residues.

The rearrangement links TRBV10-3 to TRBJ2-7; no definite D call. The closer fit of TRBJ2-5 to the DNA end suggests the J call may be wrong. Germline V lookup: CDR1 ENHRY, CDR2 SYGVKD. The CDR3 is made up of 16 amino acids. This CDR3 reads CAISGGPGVGGETQYF. Here the CDR3 DNA reads TGTGCCATCAGTGGGGGTCCCGGTGTCGGCGGAGAGACCCAGTACTTC.

The chain is built from TRBV28 and TRBJ2-2, with D unresolved. V lost 8 bases and J lost 7, with 14 bases in between. The CDR3 length is 13 residues. CDR1 is MDHEN, CDR2 SYDVKM, per germline. The CDR3 bases are TGTGCCAGCGGGCCGACGCGCATCGGGGAGCTGTTTTTT. Translation gives CASGPTRIGELFF.

This clonotype was detected a few times. The chain joins TRBV29-1 to TRBJ1-1; D unresolved. Germline lookup yields CDR1 SQVTM and CDR2 ANQGSEA. The CDR3 sequence is 13 residues long. Trimming pared 4 bases from V and 1 base from J, leaving 10 bases between. The CDR3, as DNA: TGCAGCGTTGTCAAGACCGGGAACACTGAAGCTTTCTTT. It is translated as CSVVKTGNTEAFF. The full variable domain, its missing parts supplied by reference TRBV29-1 and TRBJ1-1, is SAVISQKPSRDICQRGTSLTIQCQVDSQVTMMFWYRQQPGQSLTLIATANQGSEATYESGFVIDKFPISRPNLTFSTLTVSNMSPEDSSIYLCSVVKTGNTEAFFGQGTRLTVV.

Only a few counts were recorded for this clonotype. The rearrangement links TRBV5-1 to TRBJ2-3, with D possibly TRBD1 on 5 matching bases. Per the germline V gene, CDR1 is SGHRS and CDR2 is YFSETQ. The ends were cut back, 0 bases at V and 4 bases at J, with 9 bases in the middle. The CDR3 has 14 residues. Here the CDR3 reads CASSLDRYPDTQYF. The CDR3 nucleotides read TGCGCCAGCAGCTTGGACAGGTACCCAGATACGCAGTATTTT.

The V and J genes are TRBV30 and TRBJ1-4; D not resolved. Germline V CDR1 and CDR2: GTSNPN, SVGIG (reference sequence). The CDR3 contains 14 residues. V gave up 3 bases and J gave up 7 bases, with 15 bases separating them. This chain's CDR3 is CAWSLGDFSEKLFF. The CDR3 region has the DNA TGTGCCTGGAGCCTAGGAGATTTTAGTGAAAAACTGTTTTTT.

The chain combines TRBV7-2 with TRBJ2-3, with a possible D match to TRBD2 (6 bases). Trimming cost V 6 bases and J 3 bases, with 22 bases left between them. CDR3 length equals 17 residues. In germline, CDR1 is SGHTA, CDR2 FQGNSA. CDR3 bases: TGTGCCAGCAGTTTCAGGGCCACTAGCCGGAGAACAGATACGCAGTATTTT. This codes for CASSFRATSRRTDTQYF. Together with reference TRBV7-2 and TRBJ2-3, the CDR3 gives the full variable domain: GAGVSQSPSNKVTEKGKDVELRCDPISGHTALYWYRQSLGQGLEFLIYFQGNSAPDKSGLPSDRFSAERTGGSVSTLTIQRTQQEDSAVYLCASSFRATSRRTDTQYFGPGTRLTVL.

A few counts support this clonotype. The chain joins TRBV20-1 to TRBJ2-1; 8 bases match TRBD2. Trimming removed 6 bases from V and 4 bases from J; junction bases left unmatched: 8. The CDR3 length is 14 residues. Germline-derived CDR1 and CDR2 are DFQATT and SNEGSKA (reference sequence). CDR3 sequence reads: CSARAGGPYNEQFF. The CDR3 coding sequence is TGCAGTGCCAGGGCGGGGGGCCCATACAATGAGCAGTTCTTC.

The chain links TRBV10-3 to TRBJ1-1; 8 bases line up with TRBD1. CDR1 ENHRY and CDR2 SYGVKD come from the germline V gene. The CDR3 is 14 amino acids. V shed 10 bases and J 4 bases; nucleotides not matched to a gene: 11. CDR3: CATTPGQGITEAFF. For the CDR3, the DNA is TGTGCCACCACTCCCGGACAGGGAATCACTGAAGCTTTCTTT.

This clonotype was seen a handful of times. The rearrangement joins TRBV3-1 to TRBJ2-2; D assignment may be TRBD1 or TRBD2 (5 bases each). The germline V and J ends were trimmed by 4 bases and 0 bases, with 9 bases remaining between them. From germline, CDR1 is LGHDT and CDR2 YNNKEL (reference sequence). The CDR3 contains 15 residues. The CDR3 reads CASSRGAANTGELFF. CDR3 coding DNA: TGTGCCAGCAGCCGAGGGGCCGCGAACACCGGGGAGCTGTTTTTT. Together with reference TRBV3-1 and TRBJ2-2, the CDR3 gives the full variable domain: DTAVSQTPKYLVTQMGNDKSIKCEQNLGHDTMYWYKQDSKKFLKIMFSYNNKELIINETVPNRFSPKSPDKAHLNLHINSLELGDSAVYFCASSRGAANTGELFFGEGSRLTVL.

The rearrangement uses TRBV20-1 and TRBJ1-5; TRBD1 agrees at 8 bases. With 1 base clipped from V and 3 bases from J, the junction kept 8 bases outside the gene matches. Germline loops: CDR1 DFQATT, CDR2 SNEGSKA (reference sequence). This CDR3 is built from 16 residues. The CDR3 reads CSARVTGQVDNQPQHF. The CDR3 DNA is TGCAGTGCTAGAGTCACGGGACAGGTCGACAATCAGCCCCAGCATTTT.

The chain is built from TRBV10-3 and TRBJ2-3; TRBD2 matches at 7 bases. Germline CDR1 reads ENHRY; CDR2 reads SYGVKD. There are 12 residues in the CDR3. V dropped 5 bases and J dropped 6; count of bases not matched to a gene: 2. CDR3 amino acids: CAISKGGDTQYF. The CDR3 bases are TGTGCCATCAGTAAGGGAGGGGATACGCAGTATTTT.

The genes are TRBV6-1 and TRBJ2-1; TRBD2 aligns across 11 bases. Germline CDR1 and CDR2: MNHNS and SASEGT. CDR3 size: 14 residues. J lost 5 bases, V lost 8 bases, and 5 bases had no gene match. The CDR3 DNA follows: TGTGCCAGCGCCTTTAGCGGGAGGGACAATGAGCAGTTCTTC. It is translated as CASAFSGRDNEQFF.

This clonotype showed up just a few times. Germline and junction disagree at one end, which may indicate a read error. The chain uses TRBV27 and TRBJ2-7; 11 bases fit TRBD2. CDR1 MNHEY and CDR2 SMNVEV come from the germline V gene (reference sequence). The CDR3 consists of 14 residues. In DNA form, the CDR3 reads TGTACCAGCAGTCAGGGACTAGCGGCCTACGAGCAGTACTTC. Its translation: CTSSQGLAAYEQYF.

About this clonotype itself: It is likely a read error, because the conserved phenylalanine at the end of the CDR3 is missing. The chain couples TRBV12-3 or TRBV12-4 to TRBJ2-7, with D perhaps TRBD1 (6 bases). The CDR3 extends over 14 amino acids. The V and J ends lost 5 bases and 4 bases respectively, with 15 bases between them. Here the CDR3 reads CASSLLEGGYEQYL. CDR3 DNA: TGTGCCAGCAGTCTCCTCGAAGGGGGTTACGAGCAGTACCTC.